The source of this TCR beta chain is a study of blood T cell repertoires in COVID-19. Study overall: Collection of acute and convalescent COVID-19 samples took place in the United States, Italy and Spain. Sources were T cells, B-cell-depleted T cells, or PBMCs; the material itself was cDNA or gDNA.

How the authors handled the data: It was from reference gene primer amplification that nucleated cell counts were estimated. Assay: immunoSEQ multiplex PCR; the TCRdb copy retains only in-frame clones and omits some. V and J calls and clone size are copied from that table; D and trimming were computed from the DNA. Of 250,000 to 350,000 clones in the sample, roughly 90% are singletons; the top ten hold less than 0.95%. CDR1 MNHNS and CDR2 SASEGT come from the germline V gene. J lost 4 bases, V lost 0 bases, and 6 bases had no gene match. CDR3 size: 17 residues. The sequence was obtained from a woman aged 40 to 50 who had recovered from COVID-19. Sequencing was done on a sample of peripheral blood. The chain couples TRBV6-1 to TRBJ2-1, with TRBD2 matching 10 bases. The CDR3 spells CASSEALAGAVYNEQFF. The CDR3 coding sequence is TGTGCCAGCAGTGAAGCCCTAGCGGGAGCCGTATACAATGAGCAGTTCTTC.